What follows describes a single T cell receptor (beta chain). No antigen is known for it. No much larger clonotype is one base removed from it; base qualities were not supplied. This record comes from a study of blood T cell repertoires in COVID-19 (dated by TCRdb to 2019 to 2021). In terms of the full investigation: Collaborator samples came from the United States, Italy and Spain and covered acute and convalescent phases of COVID-19. Subjects who had been exposed to COVID-19, were actively infected with it, or had recovered from it provided the deeply sampled blood TCRbeta repertoires that made up the dataset. Nearly every sample came with metadata listing a de-identified subject ID, COVID-19 status, age in years and sex. The material from the prospective study consisted of cDNA or gDNA derived from T cells, B-cell-depleted T cells, or PBMCs. Samples were obtained from the ongoing ImmuneRACE study (first 160 participants) and from over 1,000 subjects provided by 6 global collaborators. Where HLA class I and class II types were available, the types were taken from metadata supplied by the sample provider, not from assay-based typing. The repertoires were released in a freely available public database meant as a resource for research on the immune response to SARS-CoV-2. Paper-wide results and their limitations: How much clinical and demographic metadata was included differed by source and by participant, and the metadata was provided uncurated.

V and J are truncated by 0 bases and 2 bases respectively, leaving an intervening sequence of 9 bases. Sequences SGDLS (CDR1) and YYNGEE (CDR2) are obtained from the germline V gene. Inclusive of the bounding cysteine and phenylalanine, the CDR3 is 15 residues long. The kept DNA is CDR3 alone, 45 bases in frame from the first base. The immunoSEQ Assay, a bias-controlled multiplex PCR, was used to amplify TCRbeta CDR3 regions from genomic DNA. The source study handled its data this way. The number of nucleated cells in each sample was estimated by amplification of reference gene primers within the assay. To quantify the absolute abundance of each unique TCRbeta CDR3 rearrangement, sequence reads were collapsed and filtered. For each sample, productive Simpson clonality was calculated as the square root of Simpson's diversity index across productive rearrangements. TCRdb re-hosts the immuneACCESS table, in-frame sequences only. Its copies lack some clones; in the studies checked, an unresolved V gene accounts for under half of them, and the cause for the rest is not known. Clone size and V and J calls were adopted from that table, with D and trimming inferred from the DNA. The sample profile shows some 300,000 clones; 88% of them were found once. The top ten clonotypes cover around 0.9% of the sample.

Participants in the prospective study were enrolled through a virtual design, were aged roughly 18 to 100 years, and lived in fewer than 30 United States geographic areas. Cohort assignment in the prospective study relied on participant-reported clinical history from a screening survey and a study questionnaire. ImmuneRACE Cohort 3 recovered participants were defined by two consecutive negative NP/OP PCR tests, healthcare professional clearance, or symptom resolution. In the prospective study, whole blood, serum and a nasopharyngeal or oropharyngeal swab were collected from each participant by mobile phlebotomists. Additional blood draws and questionnaires over an approximately two-month period could optionally be provided by prospective study participants. Before DNA extraction, blood samples from the prospective study were shipped at room temperature or frozen.

Sequenced: PBMCs or T cells enriched from blood (not recorded which). The sequence joins TRBV9 to TRBJ2-1; the D segment cannot be called with confidence. The TCR comes from a woman aged 30 to 39 who had recovered from COVID-19. Read as DNA, the sequence is TGTGCCAGCAGCGTAGATGGAGAGCCCTACAATGAGCAGTTCTTC. The encoded protein is CASSVDGEPYNEQFF.